Below are 9 T cell receptor beta chains sequenced from a single sample in a study of metastatic and nonmetastatic thyroid tumors. TCRdb called clones again from the PCR reads with MiXCR. This sample carries more than 20,000 clones, around a fifth of them seen once, and the ten largest clones take around 12%. Ahead of thyroid surgery, no patient had received treatment of any kind. The sample was tumor tissue. Receptor source: a female donor with papillary thyroid cancer or a benign thyroid nodule (not recorded which). Some clones in this sample may be carry-over from other donors' samples.

This clone was observed at least ten times. J is TRBJ2-3 and V is TRBV27, with D possibly being TRBD1 (5 bases). Germline V CDR1 and CDR2: MNHEY, SMNVEV (reference sequence). CDR3 size: 14 residues. Trimming took 0 bases from V and 4 from J, leaving 8 bases between them. CDR3 in amino acids: CASSLSRRADTQYF. The DNA for the CDR3 is TGTGCCAGCAGTTTATCGCGCAGGGCAGATACGCAGTATTTT.

The genes are TRBV6-4 and TRBJ2-1; weak D call: TRBD2 (6 bases). The germline V and J ends were trimmed by 10 bases and 7 bases, with 20 bases remaining between them. Germline-derived CDR1 and CDR2 are MRHNA and SNTAGT. This CDR3 region has 14 residues. CDR3 sequence (DNA): TGTGCCATCAGCTTTTCTATTGGGGGGAATGAGCAGTTCTTC. This translates into CAISFSIGGNEQFF.

This clone was counted ten times or more. No conserved phenylalanine or tryptophan is present at the end of the CDR3, so a read error is the likely explanation. The DNA is left out, because the CDR3 cannot be placed on it with certainty; the CDR3 is given as TCRdb lists it. V gene TRBV7-6 combines with J gene TRBJ2-7. The CDR3 is 10 amino acids in total, end residues counted. Germline CDR1 SGHVS, CDR2 FNYEAQ. The CDR3 protein is CASSRVRTPK.

This clone was observed a handful of times. The CDR3 DNA reads TGCAGTGCTAGAATGGGGGGCGAGCAGTACTTC. This translates into CSARMGGEQYF. The chain couples TRBV20-1 to TRBJ2-7, with D perhaps matching TRBD2 (6 bases). From germline, CDR1 is DFQATT and CDR2 SNEGSKA (reference sequence). The CDR3 runs 11 residues. Trimming pared 2 bases from V and 6 bases from J, leaving 8 bases between.

The chain is built from TRBV11-2 and TRBJ2-2; D is perhaps TRBD2 (7 bases). CDR3 size: 15 residues. Germline lookup yields CDR1 SGHAT and CDR2 FQNNGV. The V gene lost 3 bases and the J gene lost 10 bases, with 18 bases spanning the gap. CDR3 DNA sequence: TGTGCCAGCAGCTTCACGGGGGGCGCCCCCGAGGAGCTGTTTTTT. This gives the protein CASSFTGGAPEELFF.

Comments on this clone: A much larger clone lies a single base off, so this may be a read error. The chain links TRBV11-3 to TRBJ2-7; TRBD1 is a possible D gene (5 bases). The CDR3 length is 14 residues. Germline V gene sequence: CDR1 SGHNT, CDR2 YENEEA. CDR3 in amino acids: CASGFAHRSYERYF. The CDR3 bases are TGTGCCAGCGGCTTTGCCCACAGGTCCTACGAGCGGTACTTC.

This clone was counted many times. V gene TRBV7-9 combines with J gene TRBJ2-1; 7 nucleotides line up with TRBD1. The CDR3 spans 15 residues. Trimming cost V 4 bases and J 6 bases; bases outside gene matches: 9. The germline CDR1 and CDR2 sequences are SEHNR and FQNEAQ (reference sequence). CDR3 coding DNA: TGTGCCAGCAGCTATACGGGACAGCTCGGCAATGAGCAGTTCTTC. Translated: CASSYTGQLGNEQFF. Complete variable domain (other parts from reference TRBV7-9 and TRBJ2-1): DTGVSQNPRHKITKRGQNVTFRCDPISEHNRLYWYRQTLGQGPEFLTYFQNEAQLEKSRLLSDRFSAERPKGSFSTLEIQRTEQGDSAMYLCASSYTGQLGNEQFFGPGTRLTVL.

Judged by abundance, this clone is medium-sized. This chain connects TRBV6-6 to TRBJ1-3, with a weak D call TRBD1 (5 bases). Per germline, CDR1 MNHNY and CDR2 SVGAGI (reference sequence). V was cut by 4 bases and J by 0 bases, with 19 bases left in between. The CDR3 has 18 residues. In nucleotides, the CDR3 is TGTGCCAGCAGTTCCTTTTCGCGGACACTAGGCTCTGGAAACACCATATATTTT. Its protein product is CASSSFSRTLGSGNTIYF.

The count of this clone is one. The V and J genes are TRBV11-2 and TRBJ2-1; 7 nucleotides agree with TRBD1. With 5 bases clipped from V and 8 bases from J, the junction kept 12 bases outside the gene matches. Germline V gene lookup returns CDR1 SGHAT and CDR2 FQNNGV. The CDR3 totals 15 residues. The CDR3 loop is CASSPHRDRFDEQFF. Written as DNA, the CDR3 is TGTGCCAGCAGCCCTCACCGGGACAGATTCGATGAGCAGTTCTTC.